This T cell receptor beta chain was observed in a study of blood T cell repertoires in COVID-19. Study-wide background: COVID-19 samples, acute and convalescent, were from the United States, Italy and Spain.

Original processing methods: Amplification of reference gene primers was used by the study to estimate nucleated cell counts. The method was immunoSEQ multiplex PCR; TCRdb's version includes in-frame clones alone and lacks a portion of them. V, J and clone size were drawn from that table, and D and trimming were deduced from the DNA. This sample has fewer than 150,000 clones, with approximately 80% found just once. Germline V gene data show CDR1 as SGHNT and CDR2 as YYREEE (reference sequence). The ends were cut back, 8 bases at V and 8 bases at J, with 13 bases in the middle. CDR3 length: 12 residues.

Source material: peripheral blood. This TCR was sampled from a woman aged 40 to 50 with acute or convalescent COVID-19. The genes are TRBV5-4 and TRBJ2-2; the D gene is possibly TRBD2 (5 bases). The CDR3 DNA follows: TGTGCCAGGCACTCGGGGTCGGGGGAGCTGTTTTTT. This encodes CARHSGSGELFF.